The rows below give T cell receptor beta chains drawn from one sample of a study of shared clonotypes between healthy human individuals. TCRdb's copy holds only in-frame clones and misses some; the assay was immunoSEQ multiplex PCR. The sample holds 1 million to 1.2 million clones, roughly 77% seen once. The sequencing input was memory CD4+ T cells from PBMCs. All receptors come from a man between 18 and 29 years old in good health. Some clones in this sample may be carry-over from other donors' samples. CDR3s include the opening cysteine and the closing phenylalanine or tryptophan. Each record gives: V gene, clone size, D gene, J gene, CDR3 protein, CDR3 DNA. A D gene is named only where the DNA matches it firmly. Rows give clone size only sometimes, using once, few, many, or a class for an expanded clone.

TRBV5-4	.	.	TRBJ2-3	CASSLTGARADTQYF	TGTGCCAGCAGCTTGACGGGGGCCCGCGCAGATACGCAGTATTTT
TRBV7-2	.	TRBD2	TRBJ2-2	CASSLTTSGRGGELFF	TGTGCCAGCAGCTTAACGACTAGCGGGAGAGGCGGGGAGCTGTTTTTT
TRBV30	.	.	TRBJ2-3	CAWLRGDTQYF	TGTGCCTGGCTTAGAGGGGATACGCAGTATTTT
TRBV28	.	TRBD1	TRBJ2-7	CASSALTGGYEQYF	TGTGCCAGCAGTGCGTTGACAGGGGGCTACGAGCAGTACTTC
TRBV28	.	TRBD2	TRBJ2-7	CASSLLRGLAGEGDEQYF	TGTGCCAGCAGTTTATTGAGAGGGCTAGCGGGAGAGGGGGACGAGCAGTACTTC
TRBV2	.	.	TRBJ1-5	CASSGRGQPQHF	TGTGCCAGCAGCGGAAGGGGACAGCCCCAGCATTTT
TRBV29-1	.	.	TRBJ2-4	CSVLLRLKNIQYF	TGCAGCGTTCTTCTTAGGTTGAAAAACATTCAGTACTTC
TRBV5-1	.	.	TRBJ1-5	CASSLGSNQPQHF	TGCGCCAGCAGCTTAGGTAGCAATCAGCCCCAGCATTTT
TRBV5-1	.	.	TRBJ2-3	CASSLGVSAERGTDTQYF	TGCGCCAGCAGCTTGGGCGTAAGCGCAGAGCGGGGCACAGATACGCAGTATTTT
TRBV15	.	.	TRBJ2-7	CATSRDPRVGYEQYF	TGTGCCACCAGCAGAGATCCCAGGGTAGGCTACGAGCAGTACTTC
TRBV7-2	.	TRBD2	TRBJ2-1	CASSLSSGRANNEQFF	TGTGCCAGCAGCCTTTCTAGCGGGAGGGCCAACAATGAGCAGTTCTTC
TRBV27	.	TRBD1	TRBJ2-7	CASSFGRGQLKSYEQYF	TGTGCCAGCAGTTTTGGCAGGGGGCAATTGAAGTCCTACGAGCAGTACTTC
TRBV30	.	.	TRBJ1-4	CAWTSGPAEKLFF	TGTGCCTGGACGAGCGGTCCGGCTGAAAAACTGTTTTTT
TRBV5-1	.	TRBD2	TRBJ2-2	CASSWTSGFGGELFF	TGCGCCAGCAGCTGGACTAGCGGTTTTGGCGGGGAGCTGTTTTTT
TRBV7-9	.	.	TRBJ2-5	CASSTGWSGATQYF	TGTGCCAGCAGCACCGGGTGGTCCGGTGCGACCCAGTACTTC
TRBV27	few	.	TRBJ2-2	CASSLRGRPTGELFF	TGTGCCAGCAGTTTAAGAGGGCGGCCCACCGGGGAGCTGTTTTTT
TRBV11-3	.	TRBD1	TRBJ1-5	CASSFRGQGSYQPQHF	TGTGCCAGCAGCTTCCGGGGACAGGGGAGTTATCAGCCCCAGCATTTT
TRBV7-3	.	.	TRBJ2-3	CASSLIGTDTQYF	TGTGCCAGCAGCTTAATTGGCACAGATACGCAGTATTTT
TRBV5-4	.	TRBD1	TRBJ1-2	CASSRSDRGEHGYTF	TGTGCCAGCAGCAGATCGGACAGGGGAGAACATGGCTACACCTTC
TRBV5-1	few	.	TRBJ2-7	CASSSRDGYEQYF	TGCGCCAGCAGCTCACGGGACGGCTACGAGCAGTACTTC
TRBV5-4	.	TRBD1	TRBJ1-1	CASSFRTGQRTEAFF	TGTGCCAGCAGCTTCCGGACAGGGCAACGAACTGAAGCTTTCTTT
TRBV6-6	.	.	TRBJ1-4	CASSYRETNEKLFF	TGTGCCAGCAGTTACAGGGAAACTAATGAAAAACTGTTTTTT
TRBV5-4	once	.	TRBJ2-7	CASSLGPTMSYEQYF	TGTGCCAGCAGCCTTGGACCCACTATGTCCTACGAGCAGTACTTC
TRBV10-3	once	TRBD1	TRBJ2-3	CAIRTGTGGLDTQYF	TGTGCCATCAGGACCGGGACAGGGGGCCTAGATACGCAGTATTTT
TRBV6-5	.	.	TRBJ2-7	CASSYGGRTYEQYF	TGTGCCAGCAGTTACGGGGGGAGGACCTACGAGCAGTACTTC
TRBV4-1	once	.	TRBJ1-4	CASSQVPQGHREGNEKLFF	TGCGCCAGCAGCCAAGTCCCCCAGGGACATCGAGAGGGTAATGAAAAACTGTTTTTT
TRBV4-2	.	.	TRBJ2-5	CASSHPGTNWAETQYF	TGTGCCAGCAGCCACCCTGGGACGAATTGGGCAGAGACCCAGTACTTC